This T cell receptor (beta chain) was sequenced for a study of chemoradiotherapy in HPV16-positive cancers. Clones were read by immunoSEQ multiplex PCR, and TCRdb kept only the in-frame ones, dropping some. The sample lists more than 30,000 clones, nearly 90% occurring once. Comments on this clone: Its cognate antigen is unknown.

The V segment lost 0 bases and the J segment 5 bases; nucleotides outside the gene matches: 8. The CDR3 is 16 amino acids. The germline gives CDR1 SGHTS, CDR2 YDEGEE. Overall study findings and caveats: HPV-responsive T-cell expansion during chemoradiotherapy was linked to improved recurrence-free survival in HPV16-positive patients.

The source material was blood, sampled from a patient who underwent chemoradiotherapy. The chain uses TRBV5-8 and TRBJ2-5; 9 bases agree with TRBD1. The TCR originated in a human donor with HPV-associated anogenital cancer. CDR3 in DNA: TGTGCCAGCAGCTTGGGGTCACAGGGGGCGAGGGAGACCCAGTACTTC. This sequence encodes CASSLGSQGARETQYF.